The rows below give T cell receptor beta chains drawn from one sample of a study of shared T cell receptors in the human thymus. The data were produced by immunoSEQ multiplex PCR, yet TCRdb's version contains in-frame clones alone and is incomplete. In the table there are 500,000 to 750,000 clones, roughly 90% of which are singletons. This sample was shared with a second study, whose subject was human thymus T cells.

Sequenced material: thymocytes. Every receptor here comes from a boy younger than two with a congenital heart defect. The CDR3 runs from the conserved cysteine through the conserved F or W. Fields, in order: D gene, V gene, J gene, clone size, CDR3 DNA, CDR3 protein. The D gene is left open where the match is weak. Rows may omit the clone size; those that give it use once, few, many or a size class.

TRBD1,TRBV6-5,TRBJ2-5,once,TGTGCCAGCAGTCCCGCGGACAGGGGAGAGACCCAGTACTTC,CASSPADRGETQYF
-,TRBV10-1,TRBJ2-5,once,TGCGCCAGCAGTGACGACTCCCGGGGCCAAGAGACCCAGTACTTC,CASSDDSRGQETQYF
-,TRBV10-1,TRBJ2-7,-,TGCGCCAGCAGTGGCCATCCGGGGGTTCCCTACGAGCAGTACTTC,CASSGHPGVPYEQYF
-,TRBV19,TRBJ1-5,-,TGTGCCAGTAGTATCGTGTGGACATCCAATCAGCCCCAGCATTTT,CASSIVWTSNQPQHF
TRBD2,TRBV5-1,TRBJ2-5,once,TGCGCCAGCAGCCCTCGGGAGGGAAAGACGGAGACCCAGTACTTC,CASSPREGKTETQYF
-,TRBV2,TRBJ1-5,-,TGTGCCAGCAGTGACGTAAGGGGTTATGGCAATCAGCCCCAGCATTTT,CASSDVRGYGNQPQHF
-,TRBV28,TRBJ2-7,-,TGTGCCAGCACCCCCCCCCGTCTCTACGAGCAGTACTTC,CASTPPRLYEQYF
-,TRBV15,TRBJ2-1,-,TGTGCCACCAGCAGAGATGGGGGCGGGAGCGAGTTCTTC,CATSRDGGGSEFF
TRBD1,TRBV4-3,TRBJ2-3,once,TGCGCCAGCAGCCAAGAGAGTCAATTCCGCCGGACAGGGTCCCGGGATACGCAGTATTTT,CASSQESQFRRTGSRDTQYF
TRBD2,TRBV19,TRBJ2-2,-,TGTGCCAGTAGTCCTGGGACTAGCGGGGCGAACACCGGGGAGCTGTTTTTT,CASSPGTSGANTGELFF
TRBD2,TRBV11-2,TRBJ2-7,-,TGTGCCAGCAGCCCCTCACGGCTAGCGGCTGTCTACGAGCAGTACTTC,CASSPSRLAAVYEQYF
-,TRBV29-1,TRBJ1-1,-,TGCAGCGTCACAGCGGCGGTGGGCACTGAAGCTTTCTTT,CSVTAAVGTEAFF
TRBD2,TRBV4-3,TRBJ2-3,-,TGCGCCAGCAGCCAACTCGGACTAGCGGGCGGAGATACGCAGTATTTT,CASSQLGLAGGDTQYF
-,TRBV5-6,TRBJ2-7,-,TGTGCCAGCAGCCCGGGGTTATGGACCCCCTACGAGCAGTACTTC,CASSPGLWTPYEQYF
-,TRBV7-9,TRBJ2-3,-,TGTGCCAGCAGCCGTCCTAGCGCCAGCACAGATACGCAGTATTTT,CASSRPSASTDTQYF
TRBD1,TRBV6-1,TRBJ2-2,-,TGTGCCAGCAGTGAATACCAGGGGGCAGACACCGGGGAGCTGTTTTTT,CASSEYQGADTGELFF
-,TRBV18,TRBJ2-1,-,TGTGCCAGCTCACCACCGAGGGCAGGGCAGTCCGGGACTGGCTCCTACAATGAGCAGTTCTTC,CASSPPRAGQSGTGSYNEQFF
TRBD1,TRBV4-1,TRBJ1-1,-,TGCGCCAGCAGCCTCATACAGGGGCACACTGAAGCTTTCTTT,CASSLIQGHTEAFF
TRBD2,TRBV10-3,TRBJ2-3,-,TGTGCCATCAGTGCGTATCTAGCGGTTTCGGGGACAGATACGCAGTATTTT,CAISAYLAVSGTDTQYF
TRBD2,TRBV7-6,TRBJ2-5,-,TGTGCCAGCAGCTTGACTTCACTTAGGCGCTCCGGGACTAGCGGGGACCAAGAGACCCAGTACTTC,CASSLTSLRRSGTSGDQETQYF
TRBD1,TRBV28,TRBJ2-3,-,TGTGCCAGCAGTCCGAGACAGGGGGCGCAAGACACAGATACGCAGTATTTT,CASSPRQGAQDTDTQYF
TRBD2,TRBV13,TRBJ2-7,-,TGTGCCAGCAGCCACCCGGCGGGGACTAGCAGGAGAGAGCAGTACTTC,CASSHPAGTSRREQYF
TRBD1,TRBV28,TRBJ2-7,-,TGTGCCAGCAGTGTCCGGGACAGGGCTCCGGAGTCCTACGAGCAGTACTTC,CASSVRDRAPESYEQYF
TRBD1,TRBV4-2,TRBJ1-1,once,TGTGCCAGCAGCCAAGATAGGAGGGACAGCGGTGAAGCTTTCTTT,CASSQDRRDSGEAFF